What follows are 27 T cell receptor beta chains derived from one specimen sequenced in a study of OX40 agonist ivuxolimab in advanced cancers. Here immunoSEQ multiplex PCR was the method, and the copy in TCRdb shows in-frame clones only, minus some. The table records some 5,600 clones, about three fifths of them present only once. The source was CD4+ or CD8+ T cells sorted from blood, collected in a trial of the OX40 agonist ivuxolimab. The receptors shown here come from an adult with an advanced solid tumor such as melanoma, head and neck, liver or kidney cancer.

This chain uses TRBV5-1 with TRBJ1-1; no firm D call. The CDR3 sequence is 15 residues long. V gave up 3 bases and J gave up 0 bases, with 12 bases separating them. CDR1 is SGHRS, CDR2 YFSETQ, per germline. CDR3 sequence: CASSYLGDMNTEAFF. CDR3 in DNA: TGCGCCAGCAGCTACCTTGGGGATATGAACACTGAAGCTTTCTTT.

The chain recombines TRBV28 with TRBJ2-7, with TRBD2 matching over 7 bases. The CDR3 loop spans 11 amino acids. V was pared by 6 bases and J by 11 bases, with 7 bases of the junction left unmatched. From germline, CDR1 is MDHEN and CDR2 SYDVKM. Written as DNA, the CDR3 is TGTGCCAGCAGCCCCTCGGGGAGGGAGTACTTC. This translates into CASSPSGREYF. The full variable domain, its missing parts supplied by reference TRBV28 and TRBJ2-7, is DVKVTQSSRYLVKRTGEKVFLECVQDMDHENMFWYRQDPGLGLRLIYFSYDVKMKEKGDIPEGYSVSREKKERFSLILESASTNQTSMYLCASSPSGREYFGPGTRLTVT.

V and J are TRBV4-1 and TRBJ2-7; the match to TRBD1 covers 8 bases. CDR3 length: 15 amino acids. After removal of 4 bases from V and 5 bases from J, the junction contained 10 bases not matched to a gene. Germline V gives CDR1 MGHRA, CDR2 YSYEKL. CDR3 in DNA: TGCGCCAGCAGCCCCTTTGGGACAGGAACTGACGAGCAGTACTTC. Protein: CASSPFGTGTDEQYF.

The chain uses TRBV4-2 and TRBJ2-2, with D hard to call. Trimming removed 0 bases from V and 0 bases from J, with 11 bases in between. The germline V gene encodes CDR1 LGHNA and CDR2 YNFKEQ. CDR3 size: 17 residues. Here the CDR3 DNA reads TGTGCCAGCAGCCAAGATGAGACAACTGCGAACACCGGGGAGCTGTTTTTT. The encoded protein is CASSQDETTANTGELFF.

The chain carries TRBV7-9 and TRBJ2-1, with a possible D match to TRBD2 (5 bases). The V and J ends lost 7 bases and 4 bases respectively, with 23 bases between them. The V gene's germline CDR1 is SEHNR and CDR2 FQNEAQ (reference sequence). The CDR3 extends over 17 amino acids. The CDR3 coding sequence is TGTGCCAGCACCTCGACTGGCGGGTACCTCAGATACAATGAGCAGTTCTTC. Translation gives CASTSTGGYLRYNEQFF.

This rearrangement joins TRBV7-8 to TRBJ2-3; possibly TRBD1 for D (5 bases). This CDR3 region has 16 residues. The V end lost 2 bases, the J end lost 4 bases, and 16 bases lay between the germline ends. Germline loops: CDR1 SGHVS, CDR2 FQNEAQ. The CDR3 sequence: CASSLRAGSLSDTQYF. For the CDR3, the DNA is TGTGCCAGCAGCTTAAGGGCAGGGTCATTGTCAGATACGCAGTATTTT.

This clone was observed once. The chain couples TRBV6-5 to TRBJ1-1, with D perhaps TRBD1 (6 bases). V lost 5 bases, J lost 2 bases, and 12 bases lay in between. Germline values: CDR1 MNHEY, CDR2 SVGAGI. This CDR3 comprises 14 residues. CDR3 sequence: CASSPHRANTEAFF. The DNA for the CDR3 is TGTGCCAGCAGTCCACACAGGGCAAACACTGAAGCTTTCTTT.

V and J are TRBV4-3 and TRBJ2-1, with D perhaps given as TRBD1 or TRBD2 (5 bases each). The CDR3 length is 14 residues. V was trimmed by 2 bases and J by 8 bases, leaving 13 bases between them. Germline loops: CDR1 LGHNA, CDR2 YSLEER. The chain's CDR3 is CASSQRDPFYEQFF. Here the CDR3 DNA reads TGCGCCAGCAGCCAAAGGGACCCTTTCTATGAGCAGTTCTTC.

This clone has just one count. The V gene is TRBV9, the J gene TRBJ2-2, with 12 bases that match TRBD1. The CDR3 has 18 residues. V dropped 1 base and J dropped 5; count of bases not matched to a gene: 9. The V gene's germline CDR1 is SGDLS and CDR2 YYNGEE. As DNA, the CDR3 is TGTGCCAGCAGCGTACCGGAGGGGGGACAGGGGGCAACCGGGGAGCTGTTTTTT. Protein product: CASSVPEGGQGATGELFF.

The chain couples TRBV29-1 to TRBJ2-1; 16 bases are a match to TRBD2. The ends lost 3 bases at V and 5 bases at J; junction bases unmatched: 4. This CDR3 is built from 16 residues. CDR1 and CDR2 from the germline V gene are SQVTM and ANQGSEA. DNA of the CDR3: TGCAGCGTTGAGGGACTAGCGGGGGGGCCGCACAATGAGCAGTTCTTC. Its translation: CSVEGLAGGPHNEQFF.

This sequence joins TRBV7-2 and TRBJ1-5; D possibly corresponds to TRBD1 (5 bases). The CDR3 extends over 14 amino acids. Germline CDR1 is SGHTA and CDR2 is FQGNSA. V gave up 7 bases and J gave up 1 base, with 11 bases separating them. CDR3: CASTPWGSNQPQHF. The CDR3, as DNA: TGTGCCAGCACCCCGTGGGGGAGCAATCAGCCCCAGCATTTT.

In its sample, this clone was seen a few times. Other nucleotide sequences from this sample produce the same CDR3. The V and J genes are TRBV6-6 and TRBJ1-2; tentatively, D is TRBD1 (5 bases). The CDR3 spans 12 residues. Trimming removed 11 bases from V and 4 bases from J, with 14 bases in between. Germline assignment: CDR1 MNHNY and CDR2 SVGAGI (reference sequence). The CDR3 sequence: CAGGGRVYGYTF. The CDR3, as DNA: TGTGCCGGCGGCGGCAGGGTCTATGGCTACACCTTC.

V usage is TRBV10-3 and J usage is TRBJ2-7, with a possible D match to TRBD2 (5 bases). The germline CDR1 and CDR2 sequences are ENHRY and SYGVKD. V lost 10 bases and J 0 bases, leaving 13 bases between the germline ends. This CDR3 is built from 13 residues. CDR3 in amino acids: CATAPGYSYEQYF. The DNA for the CDR3 is TGTGCCACCGCCCCGGGATACTCCTACGAGCAGTACTTC.

The V and J genes are TRBV7-3 and TRBJ1-1; D is uncertain. CDR1 SGHTA and CDR2 FQGTGA come from the germline V gene. With 0 bases removed from V and 4 bases from J, the gap between germline ends came to 6 bases. The length of the CDR3 is 13 residues. CDR3 residues: CASSLTKGTEAFF. The CDR3 bases are TGTGCCAGCAGCTTAACGAAGGGCACTGAAGCTTTCTTT.

This chain uses TRBV7-9 with TRBJ2-7, with unresolved D. The V end lost 1 base, the J end lost 3 bases, and 4 bases lay between the germline ends. The CDR3 is made up of 12 amino acids. Looked up from germline, CDR1 is SEHNR and CDR2 is FQNEAQ (reference sequence). CDR3 residues: CASSLDHYEQYF. The CDR3 bases are TGTGCCAGCAGCTTAGACCACTACGAGCAGTACTTC.

This clone showed up just once. The chain employs TRBV7-2 and TRBJ1-1; 8 bases fit TRBD1. This CDR3 spans 17 amino acids. Germline V gene data show CDR1 as SGHTA and CDR2 as FQGNSA. V lost 5 bases and J lost 3; bases outside the gene matches: 14. For the CDR3, the DNA is TGTGCCAGCAGCCATAATTCCCTCCGGGACAGGCACACTGAAGCTTTCTTT. Its protein is CASSHNSLRDRHTEAFF.

This clone was observed at least ten times. This chain links TRBV7-9 with TRBJ2-7, with 11 bases matching TRBD2. CDR1 and CDR2 (germline): SEHNR, FQNEAQ (reference sequence). V trimming: 4 bases; J trimming: 4 bases; junction bases outside the gene matches: 12. The CDR3 runs to 17 residues. DNA for the CDR3: TGTGCCAGCAGCTCCACTAGCGGGGGCCCTCTGGGGTACGAGCAGTACTTC. It specifies CASSSTSGGPLGYEQYF.

This chain joins TRBV27 and TRBJ2-1; D uncertain. The CDR3 totals 12 residues. Trimming shortened V by 6 bases and J by 3 bases, and 6 bases separated the two germline ends. Looked up from germline, CDR1 is MNHEY and CDR2 is SMNVEV (reference sequence). The CDR3 DNA reads TGTGCCAGCAGGGACGGCTACAATGAGCAGTTCTTC. Encoded protein: CASRDGYNEQFF.

The rearrangement links TRBV7-9 to TRBJ2-5; D call uncertain. The J call is uncertain, as TRBJ2-7 better fits the DNA end. Germline V gene sequence: CDR1 SEHNR, CDR2 FQNEAQ (reference sequence). The CDR3 has 13 residues. The CDR3 DNA reads TGTGCCAGCACCCCCCAGGACTCCTACGAGCAGTACTTC. It codes for CASTPQDSYEQYF.

V gene TRBV4-3 combines with J gene TRBJ2-7; D is uncertain. Trimming cost V 1 base and J 5 bases, with 12 bases left between them. The germline V gene has CDR1 LGHNA and CDR2 YSLEER. The CDR3 has 14 residues. DNA for the CDR3: TGCGCCAGCAGCCAAGTTTTCGCTCTGGACGAGCAGTACTTC. As protein: CASSQVFALDEQYF.

The chain joins TRBV9 to TRBJ2-3, with 11 positions matching TRBD2. V trimming: 3 bases; J trimming: 5 bases; junction bases outside the gene matches: 8. The CDR3 has 16 amino acids. Germline V gives CDR1 SGDLS, CDR2 YYNGEE. The CDR3, as DNA: TGTGCCAGCAGCGACCAACTAGCGGGGGTCGGAGATACGCAGTATTTT. It specifies CASSDQLAGVGDTQYF.

The gene calls are TRBV27 and TRBJ2-2; D possibly uses TRBD1 or TRBD2 (5 bases each). CDR3 size: 12 residues. The V gene's germline CDR1 is MNHEY and CDR2 SMNVEV (reference sequence). V gave up 6 bases and J gave up 7 bases, with 9 bases separating them. For the CDR3, the DNA is TGTGCCAGCAGGAGGGGAATCGGGGAGCTGTTTTTT. It codes for CASRRGIGELFF.

This sequence joins TRBV7-9 and TRBJ2-7, with a possible D match to TRBD2 (5 bases). The germline gives CDR1 SEHNR, CDR2 FQNEAQ (reference sequence). Trimming removed 5 bases at V and 3 bases at J, with 14 bases between. The CDR3 is 14 amino acids. In DNA form, the CDR3 reads TGTGCCAGCAGCCCTTTCGGGGTTGACTACGAGCAGTACTTC. It codes for CASSPFGVDYEQYF.

The V and J genes are TRBV4-3 and TRBJ2-1, with D possibly TRBD1 on 5 matching bases. The germline V gene has CDR1 LGHNA and CDR2 YSLEER. CDR3 length: 14 residues. The ends were cut back, 1 base at V and 4 bases at J, with 8 bases in the middle. CDR3 residues: CASSQGQGYNEQFF. For the CDR3, the DNA is TGCGCCAGCAGCCAAGGGCAGGGATACAATGAGCAGTTCTTC.

Here the CDR3 DNA reads TGTGCCAGCAGCCGGGACAGCAACTATAATTCACCCCTCCACTTT. As protein: CASSRDSNYNSPLHF. The chain uses TRBV27 and TRBJ1-6; 7 bases line up with TRBD1. CDR3 length equals 15 residues. Germline V CDR1 and CDR2: MNHEY, SMNVEV (reference sequence). With 6 bases clipped from V and 3 bases from J, the junction kept 5 bases outside the gene matches.

This chain uses TRBV29-1 with TRBJ1-4, with 7 bases matching TRBD1. This CDR3 comprises 14 residues. Looked up from germline, CDR1 is SQVTM and CDR2 is ANQGSEA. V lost 5 bases to trimming and J lost 7 bases; unmatched junction nucleotides: 10. DNA for the CDR3: TGCAGCGTTAAGGGGGCCCTTGGGTCTGAAAAACTGTTTTTT. It translates to CSVKGALGSEKLFF.

By sample fraction, this clone is hyperexpanded. Other DNA sequences in the sample encode the same CDR3. The chain couples TRBV7-9 to TRBJ2-7; possibly TRBD2 for D (6 bases). Germline-derived CDR1 and CDR2 are SEHNR and FQNEAQ (reference sequence). V lost 8 bases and J lost 4, with 21 bases in between. This CDR3 is built from 15 residues. The CDR3: CASGNRDWGWYEQYF. The CDR3, as DNA: TGTGCCAGCGGAAACCGGGACTGGGGTTGGTACGAGCAGTACTTC.